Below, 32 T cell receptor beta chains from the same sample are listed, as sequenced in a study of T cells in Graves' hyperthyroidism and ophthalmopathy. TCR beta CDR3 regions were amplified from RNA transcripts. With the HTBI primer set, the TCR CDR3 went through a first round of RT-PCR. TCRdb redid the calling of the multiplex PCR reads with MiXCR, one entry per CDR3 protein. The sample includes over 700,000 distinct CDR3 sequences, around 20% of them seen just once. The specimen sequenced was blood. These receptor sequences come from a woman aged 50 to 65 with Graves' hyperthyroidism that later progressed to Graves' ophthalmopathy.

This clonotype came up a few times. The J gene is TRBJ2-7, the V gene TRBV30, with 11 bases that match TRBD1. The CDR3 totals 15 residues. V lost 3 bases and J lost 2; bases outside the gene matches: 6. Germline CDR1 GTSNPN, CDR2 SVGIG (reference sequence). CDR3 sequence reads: CAWSGGTGGAYEQYF. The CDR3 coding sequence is TGTGCCTGGAGCGGAGGGACAGGGGGGGCCTACGAGCAGTACTTC.

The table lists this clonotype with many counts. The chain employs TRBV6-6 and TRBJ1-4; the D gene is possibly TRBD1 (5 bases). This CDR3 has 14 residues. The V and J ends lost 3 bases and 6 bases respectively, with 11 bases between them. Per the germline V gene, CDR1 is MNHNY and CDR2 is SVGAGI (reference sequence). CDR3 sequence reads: CASSYSGEDEKLFF. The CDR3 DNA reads TGTGCCAGCAGTTATTCGGGGGAGGATGAAAAACTGTTTTTT.

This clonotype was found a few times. Here the CDR3 DNA reads TGCAGTGCTTGGACAGTTAATGAAAAACTGTTTTTT. Residues: CSAWTVNEKLFF. J is TRBJ1-4 and V is TRBV20-1; maybe TRBD1 (6 bases). The CDR3 is 12 residues long. V gave up 5 bases and J gave up 4 bases, with 8 bases separating them. CDR1 is DFQATT and CDR2 is SNEGSKA in the germline V gene (reference sequence).

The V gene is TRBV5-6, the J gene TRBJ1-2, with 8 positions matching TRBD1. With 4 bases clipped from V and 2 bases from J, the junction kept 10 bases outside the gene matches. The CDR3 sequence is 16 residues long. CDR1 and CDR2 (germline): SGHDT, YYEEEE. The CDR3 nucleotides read TGTGCCAGCAGCGTTCAGGGGGCAGTAGCCAACTATGGCTACACCTTC. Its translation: CASSVQGAVANYGYTF. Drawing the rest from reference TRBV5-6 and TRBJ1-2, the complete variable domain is DAGVTQSPTHLIKTRGQQVTLRCSPKSGHDTVSWYQQALGQGPQFIFQYYEEEERQRGNFPDRFSGHQFPNYSSELNVNALLLGDSALYLCASSVQGAVANYGYTFGSGTRLTVV.

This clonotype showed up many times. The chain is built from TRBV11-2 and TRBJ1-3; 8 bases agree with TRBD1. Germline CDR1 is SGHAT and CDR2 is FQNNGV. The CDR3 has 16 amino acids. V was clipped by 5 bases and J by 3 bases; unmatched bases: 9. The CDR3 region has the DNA TGTGCCAGCAGCCCCACCGACAGGGGTCATGGAAACACCATATATTTT. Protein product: CASSPTDRGHGNTIYF. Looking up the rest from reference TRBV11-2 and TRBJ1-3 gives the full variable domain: EAGVAQSPRYKIIEKRQSVAFWCNPISGHATLYWYQQILGQGPKLLIQFQNNGVVDDSQLPKDRFSAERLKGVDSTLKIQPAKLEDSAVYLCASSPTDRGHGNTIYFGEGSWLTVV.

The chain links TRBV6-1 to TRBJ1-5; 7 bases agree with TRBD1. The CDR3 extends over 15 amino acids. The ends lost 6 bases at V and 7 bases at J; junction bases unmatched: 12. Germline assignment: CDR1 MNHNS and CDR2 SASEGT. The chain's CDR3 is CASRQGPDGRQPQHF. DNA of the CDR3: TGTGCCAGCAGACAGGGGCCTGACGGCCGCCAGCCCCAGCATTTT.

The CDR3 loop is CASSQDPGVTDTQYF. As DNA, the CDR3 is TGTGCCAGCAGCCAAGATCCCGGGGTTACGGATACGCAGTATTTT. The gene calls are TRBV4-2 and TRBJ2-3; the D gene is possibly TRBD2 (5 bases). The CDR3 totals 15 residues. From germline, CDR1 is LGHNA and CDR2 YNFKEQ. V gave up 0 bases and J gave up 6 bases, with 13 bases separating them.

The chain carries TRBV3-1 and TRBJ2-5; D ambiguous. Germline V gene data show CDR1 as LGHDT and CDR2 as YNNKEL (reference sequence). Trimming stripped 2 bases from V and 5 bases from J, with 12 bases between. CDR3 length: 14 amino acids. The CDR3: CASSQPRGLETQYF. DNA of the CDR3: TGTGCCAGCAGCCAACCCCGAGGCTTGGAGACCCAGTACTTC.

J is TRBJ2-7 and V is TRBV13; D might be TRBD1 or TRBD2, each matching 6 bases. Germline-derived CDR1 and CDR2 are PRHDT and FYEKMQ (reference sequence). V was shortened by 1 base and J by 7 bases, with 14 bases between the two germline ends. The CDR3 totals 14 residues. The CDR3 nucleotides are TGTGCCAGCAGCTTAGCGGGGGCGAGGGGGGAGCAGTACTTC. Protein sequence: CASSLAGARGEQYF. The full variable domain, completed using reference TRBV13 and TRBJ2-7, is AAGVIQSPRHLIKEKRETATLKCYPIPRHDTVYWYQQGPGQDPQFLISFYEKMQSDKGSIPDRFSAQQFSDYHSELNMSSLELGDSALYFCASSLAGARGEQYFGPGTRLTVT.

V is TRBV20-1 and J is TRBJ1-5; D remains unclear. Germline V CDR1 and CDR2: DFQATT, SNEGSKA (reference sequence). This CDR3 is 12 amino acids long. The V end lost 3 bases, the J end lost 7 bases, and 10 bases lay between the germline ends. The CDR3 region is CSASEGIQPQHF. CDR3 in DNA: TGCAGTGCTAGTGAAGGGATCCAGCCCCAGCATTTT.

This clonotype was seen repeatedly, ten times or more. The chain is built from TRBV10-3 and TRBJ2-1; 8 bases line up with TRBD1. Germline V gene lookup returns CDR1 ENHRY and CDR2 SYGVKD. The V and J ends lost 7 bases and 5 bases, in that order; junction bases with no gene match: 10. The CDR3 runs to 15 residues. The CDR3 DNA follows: TGTGCCATCAATGCGGGGACAGGAGAAAACAATGAGCAGTTCTTC. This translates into CAINAGTGENNEQFF.

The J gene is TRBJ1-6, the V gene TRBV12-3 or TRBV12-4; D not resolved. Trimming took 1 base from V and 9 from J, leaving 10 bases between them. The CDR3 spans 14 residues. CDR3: CASSLGVTGSPLHF. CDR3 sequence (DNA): TGTGCCAGCAGTTTAGGGGTCACGGGTTCACCCCTCCACTTT.

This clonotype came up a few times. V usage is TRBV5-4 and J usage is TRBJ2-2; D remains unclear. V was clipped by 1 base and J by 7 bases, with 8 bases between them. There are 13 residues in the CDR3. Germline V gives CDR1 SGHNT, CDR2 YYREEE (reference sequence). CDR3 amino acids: CASSLSPVGELFF. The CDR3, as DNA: TGTGCCAGCAGCTTGAGCCCGGTCGGGGAGCTGTTTTTT.

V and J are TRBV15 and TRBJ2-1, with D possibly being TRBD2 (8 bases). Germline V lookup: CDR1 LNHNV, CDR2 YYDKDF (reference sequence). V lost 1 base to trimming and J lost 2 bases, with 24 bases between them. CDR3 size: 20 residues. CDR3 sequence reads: CATSRVGGGKGAFTYNEQFF. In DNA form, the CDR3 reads TGTGCCACCAGCAGAGTCGGGGGGGGAAAGGGGGCCTTTACCTACAATGAGCAGTTCTTC.

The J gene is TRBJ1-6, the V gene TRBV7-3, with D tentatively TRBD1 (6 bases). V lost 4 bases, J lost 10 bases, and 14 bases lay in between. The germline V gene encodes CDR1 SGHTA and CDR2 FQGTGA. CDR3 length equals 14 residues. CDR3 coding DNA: TGTGCCAGCAGCTCGGGACAATCCCGGTCACCCCTCCACTTT. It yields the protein CASSSGQSRSPLHF.

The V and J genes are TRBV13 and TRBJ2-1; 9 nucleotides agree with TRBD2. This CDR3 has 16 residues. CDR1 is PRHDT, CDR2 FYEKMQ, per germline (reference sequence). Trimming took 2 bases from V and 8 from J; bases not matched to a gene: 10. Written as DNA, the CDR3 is TGTGCCAGCAGCTTAAAAGGGGCGGGGGGGTTGGATGAGCAGTTCTTC. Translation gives CASSLKGAGGLDEQFF. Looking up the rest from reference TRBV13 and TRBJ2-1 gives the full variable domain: AAGVIQSPRHLIKEKRETATLKCYPIPRHDTVYWYQQGPGQDPQFLISFYEKMQSDKGSIPDRFSAQQFSDYHSELNMSSLELGDSALYFCASSLKGAGGLDEQFFGPGTRLTVL.

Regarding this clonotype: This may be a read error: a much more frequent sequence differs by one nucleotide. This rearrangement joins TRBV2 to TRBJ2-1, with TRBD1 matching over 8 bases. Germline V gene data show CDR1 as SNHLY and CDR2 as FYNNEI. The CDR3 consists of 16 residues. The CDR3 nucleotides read TGTGCCAGCAGTTACGGGACAGGTATGATCTACGATGAGCAGTTCTTC. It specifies CASSYGTGMIYDEQFF. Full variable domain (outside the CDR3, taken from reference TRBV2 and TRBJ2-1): EPEVTQTPSHQVTQMGQEVILRCVPISNHLYFYWYRQILGQKVEFLVSFYNNEISEKSEIFDDQFSVERPDGSNFTLKIRSTKLEDSAMYFCASSYGTGMIYDEQFFGPGTRLTVL.

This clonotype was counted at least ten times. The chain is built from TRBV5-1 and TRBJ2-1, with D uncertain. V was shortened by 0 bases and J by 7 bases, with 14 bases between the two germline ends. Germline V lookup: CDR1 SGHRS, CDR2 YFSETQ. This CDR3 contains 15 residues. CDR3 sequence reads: CASSLARQPWNEQFF. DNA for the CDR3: TGCGCCAGCAGCTTGGCGCGGCAACCTTGGAATGAGCAGTTCTTC.

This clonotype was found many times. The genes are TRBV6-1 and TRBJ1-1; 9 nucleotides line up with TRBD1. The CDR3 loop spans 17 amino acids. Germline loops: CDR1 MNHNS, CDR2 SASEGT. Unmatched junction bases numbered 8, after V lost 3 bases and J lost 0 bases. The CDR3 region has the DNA TGTGCCAGCAGTGATCCCGGGACAGGGACGATGAACACTGAAGCTTTCTTT. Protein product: CASSDPGTGTMNTEAFF.

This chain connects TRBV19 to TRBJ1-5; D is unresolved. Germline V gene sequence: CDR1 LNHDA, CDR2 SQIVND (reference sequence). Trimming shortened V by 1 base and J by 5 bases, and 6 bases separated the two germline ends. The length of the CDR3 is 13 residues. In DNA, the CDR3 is TGTGCCAGTAGTATAGTTAGGGATCAGCCCCAGCATTTT. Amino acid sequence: CASSIVRDQPQHF.

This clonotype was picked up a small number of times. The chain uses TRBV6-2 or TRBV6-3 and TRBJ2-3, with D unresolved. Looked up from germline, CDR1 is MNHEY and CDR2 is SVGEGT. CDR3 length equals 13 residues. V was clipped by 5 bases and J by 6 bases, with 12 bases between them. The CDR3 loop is CASSRTHEDTQYF. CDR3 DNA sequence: TGTGCCAGCAGTCGGACCCACGAGGATACGCAGTATTTT.

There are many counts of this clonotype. The CDR3 DNA is TGTGCCAGCTCACCAGGCAGGGTGGGTAGCAACGAGCAGTACTTC. Protein product: CASSPGRVGSNEQYF. The V gene is TRBV18, the J gene TRBJ2-7; perhaps TRBD1 as D (5 bases). Germline CDR1 is KGHSH and CDR2 is LQKENI. V was trimmed by 2 bases and J by 5 bases, leaving 16 bases between them. This CDR3 has 15 residues.

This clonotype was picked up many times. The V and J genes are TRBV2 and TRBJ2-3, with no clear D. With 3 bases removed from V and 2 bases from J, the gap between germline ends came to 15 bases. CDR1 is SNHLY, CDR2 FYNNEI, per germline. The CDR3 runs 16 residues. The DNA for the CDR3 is TGTGCCAGCAGTGATTTATTCAGCGCCCTCACAGATACGCAGTATTTT. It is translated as CASSDLFSALTDTQYF.

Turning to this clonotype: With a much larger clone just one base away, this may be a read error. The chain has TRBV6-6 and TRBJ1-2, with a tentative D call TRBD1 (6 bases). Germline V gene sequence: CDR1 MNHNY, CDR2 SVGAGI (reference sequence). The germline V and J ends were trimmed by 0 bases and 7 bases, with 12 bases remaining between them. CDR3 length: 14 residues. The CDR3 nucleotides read TGTGCCAGCAGTTACTCGCCGAGGGGGAGTGGCTACACCTTC. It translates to CASSYSPRGSGYTF.

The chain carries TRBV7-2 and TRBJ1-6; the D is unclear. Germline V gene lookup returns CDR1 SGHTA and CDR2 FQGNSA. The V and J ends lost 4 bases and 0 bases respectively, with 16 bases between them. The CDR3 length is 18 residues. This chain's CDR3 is CASSSPRIRSSYNSPLHF. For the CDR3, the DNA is TGTGCCAGCAGCTCGCCCCGCATCCGAAGCTCCTATAATTCACCCCTCCACTTT.

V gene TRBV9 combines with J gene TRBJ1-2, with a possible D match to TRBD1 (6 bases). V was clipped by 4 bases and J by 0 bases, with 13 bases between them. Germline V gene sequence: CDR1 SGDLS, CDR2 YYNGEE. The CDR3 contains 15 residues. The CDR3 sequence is CASSPRGGSNYGYTF. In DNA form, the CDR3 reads TGTGCCAGCAGCCCGAGGGGGGGCTCTAACTATGGCTACACCTTC.

CDR3 DNA: TGCGCCAGCAGCCAAGTCTGGCGGGGCCGCAACAATGAGCAGTTCTTC. It specifies CASSQVWRGRNNEQFF. The chain has TRBV4-1 and TRBJ2-1; a possible D gene is TRBD2 (6 bases). Germline CDR1 is MGHRA and CDR2 is YSYEKL. Trimming removed 1 base at V and 5 bases at J, with 15 bases between. The CDR3 consists of 16 residues.

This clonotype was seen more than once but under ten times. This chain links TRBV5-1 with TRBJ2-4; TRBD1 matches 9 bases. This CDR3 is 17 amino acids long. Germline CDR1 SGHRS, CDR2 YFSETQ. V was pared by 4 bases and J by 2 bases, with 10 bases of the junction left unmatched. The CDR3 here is CASSGTGTGLTKNIQYF. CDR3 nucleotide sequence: TGCGCCAGCAGCGGTACCGGGACAGGGTTAACCAAAAACATTCAGTACTTC. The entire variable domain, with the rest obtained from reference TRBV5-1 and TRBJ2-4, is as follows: KAGVTQTPRYLIKTRGQQVTLSCSPISGHRSVSWYQQTPGQGLQFLFEYFSETQRNKGNFPGRFSGRQFSNSRSEMNVSTLELGDSALYLCASSGTGTGLTKNIQYFGAGTRLSVL.

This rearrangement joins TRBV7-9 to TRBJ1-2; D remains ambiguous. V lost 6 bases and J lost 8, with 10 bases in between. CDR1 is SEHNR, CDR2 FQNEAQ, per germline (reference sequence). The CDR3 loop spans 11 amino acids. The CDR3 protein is CASRPVRGYTF. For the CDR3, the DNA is TGTGCCAGCAGACCCGTCAGGGGCTACACCTTC. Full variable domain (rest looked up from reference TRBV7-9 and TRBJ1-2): DTGVSQNPRHKITKRGQNVTFRCDPISEHNRLYWYRQTLGQGPEFLTYFQNEAQLEKSRLLSDRFSAERPKGSFSTLEIQRTEQGDSAMYLCASRPVRGYTFGSGTRLTVV.

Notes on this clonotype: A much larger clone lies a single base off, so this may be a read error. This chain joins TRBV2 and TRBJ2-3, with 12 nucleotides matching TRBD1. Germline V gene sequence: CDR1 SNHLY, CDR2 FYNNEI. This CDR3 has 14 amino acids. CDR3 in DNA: TGTGTCACCGGGGACAGGGGGCATCAAGATACGCAGTATTTT. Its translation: CVTGDRGHQDTQYF.

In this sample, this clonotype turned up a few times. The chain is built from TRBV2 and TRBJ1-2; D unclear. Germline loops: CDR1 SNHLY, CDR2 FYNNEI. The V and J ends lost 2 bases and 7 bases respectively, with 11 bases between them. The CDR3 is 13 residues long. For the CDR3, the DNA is TGTGCCAGCAGTGAATCCTGGGCTTCTGGCTACACCTTC. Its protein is CASSESWASGYTF.

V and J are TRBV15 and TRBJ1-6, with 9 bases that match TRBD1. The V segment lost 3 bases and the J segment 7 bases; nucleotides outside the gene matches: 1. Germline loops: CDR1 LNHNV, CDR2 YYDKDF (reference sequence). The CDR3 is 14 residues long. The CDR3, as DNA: TGTGCCACCAGCAGGACAGGGGGGAATTCACCCCTCCACTTT. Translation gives CATSRTGGNSPLHF.